This T cell receptor beta chain was sequenced in a study of CD8+ T cells in alopecia areata. Study overall: Treated patients were given 5 to 10 mg oral tofacitinib twice daily.

V gave up 1 base and J gave up 14 bases, with 12 bases separating them. From germline, CDR1 is SGHAT and CDR2 FQNNGV. The CDR3 spans 13 residues. Study findings and constraints: In scalp, tofacitinib significantly decreased clonality and expanded CD8+ clones among the top 100. Links between baseline CD8+ expansion and response need larger treated cohorts.

Note on this clone: The antigen is unknown.

Treatment denoted: oral pan-JAK inhibitor, 5-10 mg twice daily. RNA extraction and reverse transcription yielded cDNA as sequencing template. Assay: immunoSEQ multiplex PCR; the TCRdb copy retains only in-frame clones and omits some. The data contain some 200,000 clones, more than 45% of them singletons. The sample in question was CD4+ T cells sorted from blood, obtained at week 4, from a patient treated with tofacitinib. This clonotype was sampled from a human donor with alopecia areata. The rearrangement uses TRBV11-2 and TRBJ1-6; D not certain. The CDR3 is CASSLGAAFTLHF. CDR3 coding DNA: TGTGCCAGCAGCTTAGGGGCCGCCTTTACCCTCCACTTT.